These T cell receptor beta chains were read from a single sample in a study of vaccination effects on CD4 cells after COVID-19. The table came from immunoSEQ multiplex PCR; TCRdb's copy has only in-frame clones and leaves some out. The table lists some 40,000 clones, 76% of them singletons. Their recognized antigens are unknown. The specimen comprised CD4+ T cells from PBMCs cultured without peptide, sampled after COVID-19 vaccination. The source is a human donor who had a prior SARS-CoV-2 infection. CDR3s include the opening cysteine and the closing phenylalanine or tryptophan. A D gene is named only where the DNA matches it firmly. A row's size may be missing; if present it is once, few, many or a size class.

size	D	V	J	CDR3	DNA
.	TRBD1	TRBV5-1	TRBJ1-6	CASSFIGTENSPLHF	TGCGCCAGCAGCTTCATCGGGACAGAAAATTCACCCCTCCACTTT
.	.	TRBV21-1	TRBJ2-7	CASSLRTGQCYEQYF	TGTGCCAGCAGCCTCCGGACAGGGCAGTGCTACGAGCAGTACTTC
once	.	TRBV29-1	TRBJ1-1	CSVEDWGQGASGNTEAFF	TGCAGCGTTGAAGATTGGGGGCAGGGAGCATCGGGGAACACTGAAGCTTTCTTT
.	.	TRBV11-1	TRBJ1-1	CASSLSAEAFF	TGTGCCAGCAGCTTATCCGCTGAAGCTTTCTTT
.	TRBD2	TRBV3-1/TRBV3-2	TRBJ2-1	CASSLSGRGAYNEQFF	TGTGCCAGCAGCCTTAGCGGGAGAGGCGCCTACAATGAGCAGTTCTTC
.	.	TRBV9	TRBJ2-1	CASSVRGIELHNEQFF	TGTGCCAGCAGCGTTCGCGGTATCGAGCTCCACAATGAGCAGTTCTTC
.	.	TRBV5-8	TRBJ2-1	CASSLIAAYNEQFF	TGTGCCAGCAGCTTGATAGCGGCGTACAATGAGCAGTTCTTC
.	.	TRBV27	TRBJ2-3	CASSLLHLDTQYF	TGTGCCAGCAGTTTACTACACCTGGATACGCAGTATTTT
.	.	TRBV2	TRBJ2-2	CASSERRADTGELFF	TGTGCCAGCAGTGAAAGACGGGCAGACACCGGGGAGCTGTTTTTT
once	.	TRBV7-2	TRBJ2-3	CASSAGVQIRQYF	TGTGCCAGCAGCGCAGGGGTCCAGATAAGGCAGTATTTT
.	TRBD1	TRBV5-1	TRBJ1-4	CASRIQGRPNEKLFF	TGCGCCAGCAGGATACAGGGGAGGCCTAATGAAAAACTGTTTTTT
.	.	TRBV7-2	TRBJ2-7	CASSRPGGGYEQYF	TGTGCCAGCAGCCGCCCCGGAGGCGGCTACGAGCAGTACTTC
.	.	TRBV6-5	TRBJ1-4	CASSYDWGAQEKLFF	TGTGCCAGCAGTTACGATTGGGGCGCCCAAGAAAAACTGTTTTTT
.	.	TRBV6-2/TRBV6-3	TRBJ1-3	CASSYATGSGNTIYF	TGTGCCAGCAGTTACGCGACAGGCTCTGGAAACACCATATATTTT
.	.	TRBV5-8	TRBJ1-5	CASSQLSRDQPQHF	TGTGCCAGCAGTCAGTTGTCCAGGGATCAGCCCCAGCATTTT
.	.	TRBV4-3	TRBJ2-2	CASSSRQEVYTGELFF	TGCGCCAGCAGCTCCCGACAGGAGGTGTACACCGGGGAGCTGTTTTTT
.	.	TRBV2	TRBJ2-7	CASNSASAINSYEQYF	TGTGCCAGCAACTCGGCTAGCGCTATCAACTCCTACGAGCAGTACTTC
.	TRBD1	TRBV6-1	TRBJ1-2	CASSDGTGNYGYTF	TGTGCCAGCAGTGACGGGACAGGGAACTATGGCTACACCTTC
.	.	TRBV5-4	TRBJ1-6	CASSSSTAYNSPLHF	TGTGCCAGCAGCTCTTCGACAGCTTATAATTCACCCCTCCACTTT
few	.	TRBV10-3	TRBJ1-6	CAISRVDDSPLHF	TGTGCCATAAGCAGGGTTGACGATTCACCCCTCCACTTT
.	.	TRBV10-3	TRBJ1-5	CAISYRADQPQHF	TGTGCCATCAGTTACAGGGCTGATCAGCCCCAGCATTTT
.	TRBD2	TRBV5-1	TRBJ2-3	CASSYPGGGGRDTQYF	TGCGCCAGCAGTTACCCCGGGGGCGGGGGGAGAGATACGCAGTATTTT
.	.	TRBV30	TRBJ1-5	CAWSVQGSNQPQHF	TGTGCCTGGAGTGTACAGGGTTCGAATCAGCCCCAGCATTTT
few	.	TRBV6-5	TRBJ1-1	CASRRTGNTEAFF	TGTGCCAGCAGGAGAACAGGGAACACTGAAGCTTTCTTT
.	.	TRBV7-8	TRBJ2-1	CASSQTNYNEQFF	TGTGCCAGCAGCCAGACAAACTACAATGAGCAGTTCTTC
.	TRBD1	TRBV7-2	TRBJ1-4	CASSLDRGQINEKLFF	TGTGCCAGCAGCTTAGATCGGGGACAGATTAATGAAAAACTGTTTTTT
.	TRBD1	TRBV2	TRBJ1-1	CASSVGTGGNTEAFF	TGTGCCAGCAGTGTGGGGACAGGGGGGAACACTGAAGCTTTCTTT
once	.	TRBV18	TRBJ1-1	CASSILTGYTEAFF	TGTGCCAGCTCAATACTTACAGGGTACACTGAAGCTTTCTTT
.	.	TRBV6-5	TRBJ1-5	CASRKDILGGQPQHF	TGTGCCAGCAGAAAAGACATTCTTGGGGGGCAGCCCCAGCATTTT